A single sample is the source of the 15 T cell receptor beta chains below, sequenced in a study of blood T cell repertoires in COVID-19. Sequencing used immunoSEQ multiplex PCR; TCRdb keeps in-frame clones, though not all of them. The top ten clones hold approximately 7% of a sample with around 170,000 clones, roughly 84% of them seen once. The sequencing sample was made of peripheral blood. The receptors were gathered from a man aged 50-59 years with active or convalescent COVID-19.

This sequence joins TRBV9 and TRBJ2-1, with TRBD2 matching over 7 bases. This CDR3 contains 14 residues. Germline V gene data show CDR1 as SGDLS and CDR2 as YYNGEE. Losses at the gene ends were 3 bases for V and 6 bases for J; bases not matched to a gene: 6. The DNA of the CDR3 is TGTGCCAGCAGCGGTTCGACTAGCTTCAATGAGCAGTTCTTC. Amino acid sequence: CASSGSTSFNEQFF.

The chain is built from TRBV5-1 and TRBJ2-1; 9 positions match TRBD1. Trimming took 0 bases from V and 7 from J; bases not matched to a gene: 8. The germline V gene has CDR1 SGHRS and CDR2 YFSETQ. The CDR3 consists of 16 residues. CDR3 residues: CASSLAAGTGRNEQFF. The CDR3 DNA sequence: TGCGCCAGCAGCTTGGCCGCCGGGACAGGGAGGAATGAGCAGTTCTTC.

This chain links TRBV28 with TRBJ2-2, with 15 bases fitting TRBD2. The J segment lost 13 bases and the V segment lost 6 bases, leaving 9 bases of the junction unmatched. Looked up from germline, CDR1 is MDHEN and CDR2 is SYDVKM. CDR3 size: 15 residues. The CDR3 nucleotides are TGTGCCAGCAGACGAAGCGCGGGACTAGCGGGAGGGCTGTTTTTT. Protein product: CASRRSAGLAGGLFF.

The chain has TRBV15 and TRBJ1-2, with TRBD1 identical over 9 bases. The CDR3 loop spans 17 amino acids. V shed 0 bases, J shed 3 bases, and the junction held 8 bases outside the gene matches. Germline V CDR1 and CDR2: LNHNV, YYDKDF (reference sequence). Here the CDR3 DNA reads TGTGCCACCAGCAGAGATTACGGGACAGGGTATGACTATGGCTACACCTTC. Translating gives CATSRDYGTGYDYGYTF.

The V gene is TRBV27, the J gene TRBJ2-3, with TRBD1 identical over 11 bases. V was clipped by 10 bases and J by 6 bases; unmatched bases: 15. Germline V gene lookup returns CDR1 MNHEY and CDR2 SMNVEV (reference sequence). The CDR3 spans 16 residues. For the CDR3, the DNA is TGTGCCATTTCCGTAAACGGACAGGGGGCCGGGGATACGCAGTATTTT. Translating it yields CAISVNGQGAGDTQYF.

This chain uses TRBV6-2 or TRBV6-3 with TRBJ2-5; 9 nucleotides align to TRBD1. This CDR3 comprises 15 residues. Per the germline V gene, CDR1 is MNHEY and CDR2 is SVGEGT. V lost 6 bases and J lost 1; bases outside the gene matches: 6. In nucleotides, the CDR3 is TGTGCCAGCAGCCCGGGGACAGGGCTCCAAGAGACCCAGTACTTC. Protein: CASSPGTGLQETQYF.

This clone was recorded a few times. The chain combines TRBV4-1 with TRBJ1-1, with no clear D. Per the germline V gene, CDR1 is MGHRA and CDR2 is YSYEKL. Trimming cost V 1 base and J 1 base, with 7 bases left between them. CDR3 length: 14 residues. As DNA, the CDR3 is TGCGCCAGCAGCCAAGGTCCAGAGAACACTGAAGCTTTCTTT. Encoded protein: CASSQGPENTEAFF.

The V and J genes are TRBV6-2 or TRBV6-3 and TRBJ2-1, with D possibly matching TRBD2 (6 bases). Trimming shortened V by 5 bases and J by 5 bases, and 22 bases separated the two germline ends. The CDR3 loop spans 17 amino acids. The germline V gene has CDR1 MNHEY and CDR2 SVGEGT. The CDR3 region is CASSLLAYLTHDNEQFF. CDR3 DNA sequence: TGTGCCAGCAGTCTCCTAGCGTATTTGACCCATGACAATGAGCAGTTCTTC.

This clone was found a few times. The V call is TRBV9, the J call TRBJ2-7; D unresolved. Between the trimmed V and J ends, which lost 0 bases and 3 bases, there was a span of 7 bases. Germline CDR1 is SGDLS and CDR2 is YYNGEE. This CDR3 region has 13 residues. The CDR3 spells CASSVGRNYEQYF. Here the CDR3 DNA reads TGTGCCAGCAGCGTAGGCAGGAACTACGAGCAGTACTTC.

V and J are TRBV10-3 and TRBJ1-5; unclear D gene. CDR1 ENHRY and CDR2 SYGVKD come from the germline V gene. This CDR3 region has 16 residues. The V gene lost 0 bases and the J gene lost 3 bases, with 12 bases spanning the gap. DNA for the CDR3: TGTGCCATCAGTGAGTCCCCACACTACTCCAATCAGCCCCAGCATTTT. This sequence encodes CAISESPHYSNQPQHF.

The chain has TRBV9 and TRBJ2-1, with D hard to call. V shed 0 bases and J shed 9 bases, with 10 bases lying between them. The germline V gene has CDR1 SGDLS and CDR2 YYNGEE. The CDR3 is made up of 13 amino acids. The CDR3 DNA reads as TGTGCCAGCAGCGTAGCAGAGCGCGGTGAGCAGTTCTTC. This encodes CASSVAERGEQFF.

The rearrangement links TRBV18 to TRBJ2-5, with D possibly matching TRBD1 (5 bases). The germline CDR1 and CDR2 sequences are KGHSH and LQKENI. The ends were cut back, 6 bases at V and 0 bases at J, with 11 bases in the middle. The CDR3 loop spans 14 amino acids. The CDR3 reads CASSGSGYQETQYF. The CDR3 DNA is TGTGCCAGCTCCGGGTCAGGGTACCAAGAGACCCAGTACTTC.

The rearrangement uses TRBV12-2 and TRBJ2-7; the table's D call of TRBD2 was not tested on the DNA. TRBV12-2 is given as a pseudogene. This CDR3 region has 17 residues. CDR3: CASRLALGRGTSYEQYF. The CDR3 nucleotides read TGTGCAAGTCGCTTAGCCCTGGGGAGGGGGACCTCCTACGAGCAGTACTTC.

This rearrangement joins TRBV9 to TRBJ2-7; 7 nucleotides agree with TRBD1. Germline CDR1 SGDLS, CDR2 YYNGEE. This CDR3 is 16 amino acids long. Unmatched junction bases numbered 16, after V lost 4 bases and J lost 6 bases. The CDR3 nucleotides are TGTGCCAGCAGCTCCGGCCCGGGACAGATCTCCGGCGAGCAGTACTTC. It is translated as CASSSGPGQISGEQYF.

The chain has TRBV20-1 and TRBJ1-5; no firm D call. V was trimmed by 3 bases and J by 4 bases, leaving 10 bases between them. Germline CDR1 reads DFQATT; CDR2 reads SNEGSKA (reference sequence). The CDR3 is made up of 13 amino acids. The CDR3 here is CSASSHNNQPQHF. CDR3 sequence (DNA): TGCAGTGCTAGTTCCCACAATAATCAGCCCCAGCATTTT.